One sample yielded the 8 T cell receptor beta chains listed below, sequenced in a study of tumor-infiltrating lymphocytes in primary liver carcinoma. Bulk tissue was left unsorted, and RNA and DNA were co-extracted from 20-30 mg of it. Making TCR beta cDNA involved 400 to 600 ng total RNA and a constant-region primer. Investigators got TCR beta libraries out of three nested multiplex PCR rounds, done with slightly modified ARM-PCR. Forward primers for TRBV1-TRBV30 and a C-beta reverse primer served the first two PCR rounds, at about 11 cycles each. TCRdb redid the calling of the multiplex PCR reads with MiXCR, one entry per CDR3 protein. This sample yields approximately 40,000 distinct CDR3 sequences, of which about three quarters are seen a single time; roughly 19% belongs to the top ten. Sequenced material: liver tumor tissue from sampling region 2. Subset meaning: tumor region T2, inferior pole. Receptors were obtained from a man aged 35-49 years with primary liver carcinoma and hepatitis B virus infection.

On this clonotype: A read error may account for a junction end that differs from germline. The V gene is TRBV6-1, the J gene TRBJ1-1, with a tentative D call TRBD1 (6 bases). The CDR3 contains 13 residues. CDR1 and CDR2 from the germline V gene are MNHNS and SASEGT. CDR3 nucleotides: TGTGCCAGCTGTGCACAGGGTAGGACTGAAACTTTCTTT. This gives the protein CASCAQGRTETFF.

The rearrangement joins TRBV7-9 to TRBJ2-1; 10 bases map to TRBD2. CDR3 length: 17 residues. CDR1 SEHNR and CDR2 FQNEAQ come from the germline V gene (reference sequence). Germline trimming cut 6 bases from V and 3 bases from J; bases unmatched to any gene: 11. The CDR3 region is CASRFRGAGGYYNEQFF. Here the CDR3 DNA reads TGTGCCAGCAGATTTAGGGGAGCGGGAGGGTACTACAATGAGCAGTTCTTC.

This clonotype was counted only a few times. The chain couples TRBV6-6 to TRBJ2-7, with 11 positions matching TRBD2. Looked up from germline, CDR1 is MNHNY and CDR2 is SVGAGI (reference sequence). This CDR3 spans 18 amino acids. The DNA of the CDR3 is TGTACCAACAGTTACTCCGGACTAGCGGGCTTAAGCTCCTACGAGCAGTACTTC. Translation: CTNSYSGLAGLSSYEQYF.

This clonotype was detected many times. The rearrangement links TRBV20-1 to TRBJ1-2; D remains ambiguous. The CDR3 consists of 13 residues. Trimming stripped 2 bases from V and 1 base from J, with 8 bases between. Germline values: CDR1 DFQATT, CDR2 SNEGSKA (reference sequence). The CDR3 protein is CSARWPSNYGYTF. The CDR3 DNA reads TGCAGTGCTAGATGGCCCAGTAACTATGGCTACACCTTC.

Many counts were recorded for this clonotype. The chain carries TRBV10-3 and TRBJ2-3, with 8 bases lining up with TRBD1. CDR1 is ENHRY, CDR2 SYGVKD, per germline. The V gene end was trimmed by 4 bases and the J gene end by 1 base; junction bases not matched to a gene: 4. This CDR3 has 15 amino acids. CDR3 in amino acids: CAISAGRGRTDTQYF. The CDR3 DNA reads TGTGCCATCAGTGCTGGCAGGGGGCGCACAGATACGCAGTATTTT.

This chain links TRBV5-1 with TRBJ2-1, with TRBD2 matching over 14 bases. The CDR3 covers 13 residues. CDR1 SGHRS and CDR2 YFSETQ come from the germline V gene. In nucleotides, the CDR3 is TGCGCTGGCAGCTTGGGACTAGCGGGAGAGGAGTTCTTC. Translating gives CAGSLGLAGEEFF.

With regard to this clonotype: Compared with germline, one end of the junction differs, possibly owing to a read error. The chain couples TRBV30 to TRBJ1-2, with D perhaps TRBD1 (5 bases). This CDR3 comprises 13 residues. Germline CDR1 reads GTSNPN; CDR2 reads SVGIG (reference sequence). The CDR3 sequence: CAWISGPGYDYIF. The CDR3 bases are TGTGCCTGGATTTCAGGGCCAGGCTATGACTACATCTTC.

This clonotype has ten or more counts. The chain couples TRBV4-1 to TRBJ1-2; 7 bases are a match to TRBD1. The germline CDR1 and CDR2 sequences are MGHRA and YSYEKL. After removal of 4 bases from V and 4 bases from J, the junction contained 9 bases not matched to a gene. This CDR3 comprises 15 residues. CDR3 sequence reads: CASSPVDRDSYGYTF. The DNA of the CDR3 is TGCGCCAGCAGCCCTGTTGACAGGGACTCCTATGGCTACACCTTC.